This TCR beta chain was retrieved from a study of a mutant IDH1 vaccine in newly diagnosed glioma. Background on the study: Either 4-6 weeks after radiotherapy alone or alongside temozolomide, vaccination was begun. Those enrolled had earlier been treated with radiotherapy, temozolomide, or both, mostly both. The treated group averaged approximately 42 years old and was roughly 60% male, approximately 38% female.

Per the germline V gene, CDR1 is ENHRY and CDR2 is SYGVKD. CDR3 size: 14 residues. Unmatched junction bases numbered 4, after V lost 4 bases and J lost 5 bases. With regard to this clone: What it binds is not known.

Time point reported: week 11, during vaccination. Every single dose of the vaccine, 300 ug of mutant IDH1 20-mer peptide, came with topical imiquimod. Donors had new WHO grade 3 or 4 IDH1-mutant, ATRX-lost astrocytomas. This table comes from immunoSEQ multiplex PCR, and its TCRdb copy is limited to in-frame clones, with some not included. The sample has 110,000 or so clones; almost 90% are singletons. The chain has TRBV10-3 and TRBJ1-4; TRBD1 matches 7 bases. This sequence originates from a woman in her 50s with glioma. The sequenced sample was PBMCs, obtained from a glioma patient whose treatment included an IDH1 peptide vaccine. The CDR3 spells CAISGTGLNEKLFF. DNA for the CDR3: TGTGCCATCAGTGGGACAGGCCTGAATGAAAAACTGTTTTTT.